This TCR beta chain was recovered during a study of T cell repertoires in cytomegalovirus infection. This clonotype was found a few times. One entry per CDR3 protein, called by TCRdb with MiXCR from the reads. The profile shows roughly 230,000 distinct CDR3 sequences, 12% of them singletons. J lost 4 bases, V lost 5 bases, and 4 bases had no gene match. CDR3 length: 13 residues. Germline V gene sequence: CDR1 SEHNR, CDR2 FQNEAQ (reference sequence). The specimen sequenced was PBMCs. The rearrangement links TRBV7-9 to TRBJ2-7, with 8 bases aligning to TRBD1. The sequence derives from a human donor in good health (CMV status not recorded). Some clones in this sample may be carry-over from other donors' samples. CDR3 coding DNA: TGTGCCAGCAGCCCCACAGGGGGATACGAGCAGTACTTC. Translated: CASSPTGGYEQYF.